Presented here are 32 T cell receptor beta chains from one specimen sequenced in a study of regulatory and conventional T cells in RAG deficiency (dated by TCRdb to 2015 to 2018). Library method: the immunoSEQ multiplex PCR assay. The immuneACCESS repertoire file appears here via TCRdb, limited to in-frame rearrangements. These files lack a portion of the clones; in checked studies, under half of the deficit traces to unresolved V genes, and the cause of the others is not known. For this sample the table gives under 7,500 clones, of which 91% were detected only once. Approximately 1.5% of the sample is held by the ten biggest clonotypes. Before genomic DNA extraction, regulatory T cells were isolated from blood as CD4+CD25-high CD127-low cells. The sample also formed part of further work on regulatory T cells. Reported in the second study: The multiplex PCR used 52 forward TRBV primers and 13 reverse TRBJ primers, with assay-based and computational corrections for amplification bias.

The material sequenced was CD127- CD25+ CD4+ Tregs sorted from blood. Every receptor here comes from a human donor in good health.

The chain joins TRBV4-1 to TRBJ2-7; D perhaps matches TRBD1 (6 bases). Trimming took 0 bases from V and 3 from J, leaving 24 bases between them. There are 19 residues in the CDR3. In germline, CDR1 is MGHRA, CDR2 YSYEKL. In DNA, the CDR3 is TGCGCCAGCAGCCAAGAGACGGCAGGGGCTCACCCCCCCTGCTACGAGCAGTACTTC. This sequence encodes CASSQETAGAHPPCYEQYF.

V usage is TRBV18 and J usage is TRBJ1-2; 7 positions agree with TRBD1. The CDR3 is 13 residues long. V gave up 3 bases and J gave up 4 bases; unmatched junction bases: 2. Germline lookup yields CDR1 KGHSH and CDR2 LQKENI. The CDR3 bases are TGTGCCAGCTCACCCACAGGGGCCTATGGCTACACCTTC. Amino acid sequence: CASSPTGAYGYTF. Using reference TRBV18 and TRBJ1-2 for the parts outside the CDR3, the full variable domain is NAGVMQNPRHLVRRRGQEARLRCSPMKGHSHVYWYRQLPEEGLKFMVYLQKENIIDESGMPKERFSAEFPKEGPSILRIQQVVRGDSAAYFCASSPTGAYGYTFGSGTRLTVV.

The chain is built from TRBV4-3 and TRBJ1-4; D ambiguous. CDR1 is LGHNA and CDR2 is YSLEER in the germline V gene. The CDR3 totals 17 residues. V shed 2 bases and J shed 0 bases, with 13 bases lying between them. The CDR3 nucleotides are TGCGCCAGCAGCCAAAATCCTTATTCCTCAACTAATGAAAAACTGTTTTTT. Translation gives CASSQNPYSSTNEKLFF.

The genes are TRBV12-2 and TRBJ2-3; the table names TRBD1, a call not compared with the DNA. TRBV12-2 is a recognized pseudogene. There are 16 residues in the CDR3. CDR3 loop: CASRLARDRSTDTQYF. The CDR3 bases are TGTGCAAGTCGCTTAGCGAGGGACAGAAGCACAGATACGCAGTATTTT.

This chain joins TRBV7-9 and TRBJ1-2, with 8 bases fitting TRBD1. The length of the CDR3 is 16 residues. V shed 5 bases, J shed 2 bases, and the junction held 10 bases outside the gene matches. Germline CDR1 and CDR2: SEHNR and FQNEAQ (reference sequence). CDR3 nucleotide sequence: TGTGCCAGCAGCCTATTACGGACAGGGCCGAACTATGGCTACACCTTC. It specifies CASSLLRTGPNYGYTF.

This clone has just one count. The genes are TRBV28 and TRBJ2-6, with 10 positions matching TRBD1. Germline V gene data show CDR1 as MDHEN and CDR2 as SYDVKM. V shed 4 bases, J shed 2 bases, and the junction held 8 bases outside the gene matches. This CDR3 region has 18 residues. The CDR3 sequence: CASSSLTGGEAGANVLTF. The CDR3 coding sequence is TGTGCCAGCAGTTCCCTGACAGGGGGCGAGGCTGGGGCCAACGTCCTGACTTTC. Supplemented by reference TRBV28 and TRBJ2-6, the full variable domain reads DVKVTQSSRYLVKRTGEKVFLECVQDMDHENMFWYRQDPGLGLRLIYFSYDVKMKEKGDIPEGYSVSREKKERFSLILESASTNQTSMYLCASSSLTGGEAGANVLTFGAGSRLTVL.

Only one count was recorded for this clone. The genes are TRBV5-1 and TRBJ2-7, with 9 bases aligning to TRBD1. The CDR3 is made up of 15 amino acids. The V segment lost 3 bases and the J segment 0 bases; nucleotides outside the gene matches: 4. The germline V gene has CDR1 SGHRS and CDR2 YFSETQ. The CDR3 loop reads CASSSGTGHSYEQYF. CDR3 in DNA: TGCGCCAGCAGCTCGGGGACAGGGCACTCCTACGAGCAGTACTTC.

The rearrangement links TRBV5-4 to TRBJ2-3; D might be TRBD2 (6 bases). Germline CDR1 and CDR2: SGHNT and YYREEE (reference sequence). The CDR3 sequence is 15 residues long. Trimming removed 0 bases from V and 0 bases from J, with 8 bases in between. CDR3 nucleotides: TGTGCCAGCAGCTTGGGCGGGGCGAGCACAGATACGCAGTATTTT. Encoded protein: CASSLGGASTDTQYF.

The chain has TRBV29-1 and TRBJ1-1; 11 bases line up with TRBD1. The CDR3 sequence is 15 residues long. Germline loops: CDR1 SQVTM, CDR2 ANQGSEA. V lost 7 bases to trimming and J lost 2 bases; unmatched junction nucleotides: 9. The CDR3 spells CSGSEGQGVNTEAFF. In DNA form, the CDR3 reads TGCAGCGGATCAGAGGGACAGGGGGTAAACACTGAAGCTTTCTTT.

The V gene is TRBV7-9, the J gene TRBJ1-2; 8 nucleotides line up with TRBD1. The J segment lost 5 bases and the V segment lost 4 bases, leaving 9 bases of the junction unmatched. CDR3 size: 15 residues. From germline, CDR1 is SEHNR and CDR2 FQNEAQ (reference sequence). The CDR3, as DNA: TGTGCCAGCAGCTCCTCCGCTCAGGGGGCTTATGGCTACACCTTC. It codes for CASSSSAQGAYGYTF.

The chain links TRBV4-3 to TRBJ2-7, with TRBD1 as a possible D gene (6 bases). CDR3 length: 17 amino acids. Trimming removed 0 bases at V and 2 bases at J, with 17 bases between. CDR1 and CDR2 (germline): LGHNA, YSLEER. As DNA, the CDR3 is TGCGCCAGCAGCCAAGAGCAGGGGATCATGGGGCCCTACGAGCAGTACTTC. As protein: CASSQEQGIMGPYEQYF.

The CDR3 loop reads CASRGRGRGEKLFF. The CDR3 nucleotides are TGTGCCAGCAGGGGTCGCGGGAGGGGCGAAAAACTGTTTTTT. The chain recombines TRBV28 with TRBJ1-4; the D gene is possibly TRBD1 (5 bases). CDR1 and CDR2 (germline): MDHEN, SYDVKM. CDR3 length: 14 amino acids. Trimming removed 6 bases at V and 8 bases at J, with 16 bases between.

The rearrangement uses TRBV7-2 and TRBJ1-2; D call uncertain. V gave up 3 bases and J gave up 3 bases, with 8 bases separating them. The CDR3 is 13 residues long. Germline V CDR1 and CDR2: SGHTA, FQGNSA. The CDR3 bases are TGTGCCAGCAGCTTTATGGCCGACTATGGCTACACCTTC. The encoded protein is CASSFMADYGYTF.

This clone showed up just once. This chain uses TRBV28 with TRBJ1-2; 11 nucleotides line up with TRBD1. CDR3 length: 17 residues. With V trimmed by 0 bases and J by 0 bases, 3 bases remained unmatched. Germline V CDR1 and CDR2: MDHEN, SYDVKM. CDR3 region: CASSLWDRGLPNYGYTF. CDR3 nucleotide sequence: TGTGCCAGCAGTTTATGGGACAGGGGGCTTCCTAACTATGGCTACACCTTC.

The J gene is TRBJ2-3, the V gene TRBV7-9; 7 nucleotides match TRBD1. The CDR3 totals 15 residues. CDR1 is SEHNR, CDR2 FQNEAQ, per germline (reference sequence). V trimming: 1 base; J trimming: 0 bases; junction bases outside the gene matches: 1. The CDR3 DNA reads TGTGCCAGCAGCTTAGAGGGACAGAGCACAGATACGCAGTATTTT. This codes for CASSLEGQSTDTQYF.

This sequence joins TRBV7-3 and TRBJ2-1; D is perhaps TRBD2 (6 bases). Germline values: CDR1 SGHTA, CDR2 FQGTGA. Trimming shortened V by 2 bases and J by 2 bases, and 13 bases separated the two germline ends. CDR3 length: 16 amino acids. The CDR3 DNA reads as TGTGCCAGCAGCTTATCCGGGACTCCACCCTACAATGAGCAGTTCTTC. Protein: CASSLSGTPPYNEQFF.

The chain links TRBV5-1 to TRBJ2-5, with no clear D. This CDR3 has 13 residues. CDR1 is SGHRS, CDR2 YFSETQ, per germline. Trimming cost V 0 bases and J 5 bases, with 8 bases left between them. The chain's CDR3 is CASSLEGAETQYF. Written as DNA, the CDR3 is TGCGCCAGCAGCTTGGAAGGAGCGGAGACCCAGTACTTC. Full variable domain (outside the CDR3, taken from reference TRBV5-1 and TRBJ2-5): KAGVTQTPRYLIKTRGQQVTLSCSPISGHRSVSWYQQTPGQGLQFLFEYFSETQRNKGNFPGRFSGRQFSNSRSEMNVSTLELGDSALYLCASSLEGAETQYFGPGTRLLVL.

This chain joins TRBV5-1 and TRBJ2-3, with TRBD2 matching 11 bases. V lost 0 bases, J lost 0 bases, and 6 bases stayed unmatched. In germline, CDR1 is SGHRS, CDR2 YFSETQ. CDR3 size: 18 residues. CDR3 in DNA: TGCGCCAGCAGCTTGGTTCTAGCGGGGGGCCCCAGCACAGATACGCAGTATTTT. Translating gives CASSLVLAGGPSTDTQYF.

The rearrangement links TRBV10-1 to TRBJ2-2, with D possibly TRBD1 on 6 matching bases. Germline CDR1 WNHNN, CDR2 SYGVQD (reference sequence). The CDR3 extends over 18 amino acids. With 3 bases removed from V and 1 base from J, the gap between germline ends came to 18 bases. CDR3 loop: CASSDKKPGQKNTGELFF. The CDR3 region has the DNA TGCGCCAGCAGTGACAAAAAACCGGGACAAAAGAACACCGGGGAGCTGTTTTTT.

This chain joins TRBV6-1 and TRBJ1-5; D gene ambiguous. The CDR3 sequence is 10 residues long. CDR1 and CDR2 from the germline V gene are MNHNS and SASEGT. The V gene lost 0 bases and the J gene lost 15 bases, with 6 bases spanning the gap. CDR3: CASSEARVHF. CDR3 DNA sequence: TGTGCCAGCAGTGAAGCACGGGTGCATTTT.

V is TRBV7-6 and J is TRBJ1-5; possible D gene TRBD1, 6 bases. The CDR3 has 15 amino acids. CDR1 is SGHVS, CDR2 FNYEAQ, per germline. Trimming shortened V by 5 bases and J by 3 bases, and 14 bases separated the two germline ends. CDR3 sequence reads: CASSEGGPSNQPQHF. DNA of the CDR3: TGTGCCAGCAGCGAGGGGGGGCCCTCCAATCAGCCCCAGCATTTT.

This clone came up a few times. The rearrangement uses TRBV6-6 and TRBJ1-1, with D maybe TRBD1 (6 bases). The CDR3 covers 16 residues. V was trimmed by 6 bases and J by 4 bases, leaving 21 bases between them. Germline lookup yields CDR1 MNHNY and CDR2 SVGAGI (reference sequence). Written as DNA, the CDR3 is TGTGCCAGCAGGAGGACAGCCCCAAGTCGGAGCACTGAAGCTTTCTTT. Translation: CASRRTAPSRSTEAFF.

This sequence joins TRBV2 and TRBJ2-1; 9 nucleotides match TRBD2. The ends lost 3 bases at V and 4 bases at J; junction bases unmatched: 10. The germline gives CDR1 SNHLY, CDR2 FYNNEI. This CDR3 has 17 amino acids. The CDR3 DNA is TGTGCCAGCAGTGATGGTCTTTCGGGACTAGCTTACAATGAGCAGTTCTTC. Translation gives CASSDGLSGLAYNEQFF.

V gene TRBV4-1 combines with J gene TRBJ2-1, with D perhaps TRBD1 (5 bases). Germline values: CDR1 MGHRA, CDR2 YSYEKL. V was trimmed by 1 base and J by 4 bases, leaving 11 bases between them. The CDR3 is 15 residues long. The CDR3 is CASSQVPQGYNEQFF. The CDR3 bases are TGCGCCAGCAGCCAAGTACCCCAGGGTTACAATGAGCAGTTCTTC.

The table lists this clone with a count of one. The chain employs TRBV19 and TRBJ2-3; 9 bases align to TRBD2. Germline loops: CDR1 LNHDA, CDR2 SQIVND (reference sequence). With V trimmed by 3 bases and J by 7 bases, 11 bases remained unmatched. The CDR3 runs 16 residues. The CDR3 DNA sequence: TGTGCCAGTAGTATTCGCGGGCGGGGGGGCATAAATACGCAGTATTTT. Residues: CASSIRGRGGINTQYF.

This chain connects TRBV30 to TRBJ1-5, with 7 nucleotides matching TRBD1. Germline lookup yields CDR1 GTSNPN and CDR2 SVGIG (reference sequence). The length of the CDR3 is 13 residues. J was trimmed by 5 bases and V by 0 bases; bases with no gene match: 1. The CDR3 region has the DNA TGTGCCTGGAGTGTAACAGGGGATCAGCCCCAGCATTTT. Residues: CAWSVTGDQPQHF.

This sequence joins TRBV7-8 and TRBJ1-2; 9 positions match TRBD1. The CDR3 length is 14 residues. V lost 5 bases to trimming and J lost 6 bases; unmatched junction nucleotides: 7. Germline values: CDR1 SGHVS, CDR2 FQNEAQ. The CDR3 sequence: CASSRIWTGDGYTF. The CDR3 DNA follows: TGTGCCAGCAGCCGAATATGGACAGGGGATGGCTACACCTTC.

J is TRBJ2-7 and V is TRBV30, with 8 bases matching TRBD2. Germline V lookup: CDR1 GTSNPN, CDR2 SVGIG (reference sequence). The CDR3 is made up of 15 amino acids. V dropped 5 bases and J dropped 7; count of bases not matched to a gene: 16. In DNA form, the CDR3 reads TGTGCCTGGGGGCCCGGCAGCGGGGGTCCGAGGGAGCAGTACTTC. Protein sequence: CAWGPGSGGPREQYF. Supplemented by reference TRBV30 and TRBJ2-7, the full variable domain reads SQTIHQWPATLVQPVGSPLSLECTVEGTSNPNLYWYRQAAGRGLQLLFYSVGIGQISSEVPQNLSASRPQDRQFILSSKKLLLSDSGFYLCAWGPGSGGPREQYFGPGTRLTVT.

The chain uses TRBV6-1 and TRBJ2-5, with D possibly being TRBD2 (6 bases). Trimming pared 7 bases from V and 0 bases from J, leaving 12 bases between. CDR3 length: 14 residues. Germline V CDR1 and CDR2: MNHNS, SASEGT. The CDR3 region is CASTPGGYQETQYF. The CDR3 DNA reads TGTGCCAGCACCCCTGGAGGGTACCAAGAGACCCAGTACTTC.

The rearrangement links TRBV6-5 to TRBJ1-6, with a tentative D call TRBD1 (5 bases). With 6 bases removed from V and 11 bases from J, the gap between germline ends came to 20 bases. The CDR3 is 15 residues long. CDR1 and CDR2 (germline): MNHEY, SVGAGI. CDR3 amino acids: CASSHRQPYLAPLHF. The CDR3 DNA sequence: TGTGCCAGCAGCCACCGACAGCCCTACCTGGCACCCCTCCACTTT.

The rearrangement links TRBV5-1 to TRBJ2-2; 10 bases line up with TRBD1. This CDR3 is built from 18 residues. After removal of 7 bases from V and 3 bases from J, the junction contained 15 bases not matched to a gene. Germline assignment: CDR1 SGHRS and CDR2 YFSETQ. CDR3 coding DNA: TGCGCCAGCTCCTTAATTCCCTCCGGGACAGGGGACACCGGGGAGCTGTTTTTT. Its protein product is CASSLIPSGTGDTGELFF.

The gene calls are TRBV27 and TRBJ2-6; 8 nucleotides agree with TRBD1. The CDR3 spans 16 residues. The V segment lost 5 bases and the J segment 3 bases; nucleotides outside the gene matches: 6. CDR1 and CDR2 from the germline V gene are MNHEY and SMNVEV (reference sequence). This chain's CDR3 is CASSESGGGGANVLTF. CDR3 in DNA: TGTGCCAGCAGTGAGTCAGGGGGCGGTGGGGCCAACGTCCTGACTTTC.